This is a list of T cell receptor beta chains from one sample in a study of a mutant IDH1 vaccine in newly diagnosed glioma. Repertoires were generated with immunoSEQ multiplex PCR, while TCRdb's copy carries only in-frame clones and drops some. Among about 98,000 clones, 80% to 90% were seen once, and the ten largest hold roughly 0.54%. Sample: PBMCs, taken from a glioma patient treated with radiotherapy, temozolomide or both. These TCRs come from a woman between 50 and 59 years old with glioma. Each CDR3 is given with its conserved first and last residue. Each record gives: J gene, V gene, D gene, clone size, CDR3 protein, CDR3 DNA. The D gene is left open where the match is weak. Size is stated for part of the rows, as once, few or many counts, or as a class when the clone is expanded.

TRBJ2-3 | TRBV29-1 | TRBD2 | . | CSVRTSGVSTDTQYF | TGCAGCGTGAGGACTAGCGGGGTTAGCACAGATACGCAGTATTTT
TRBJ1-6 | TRBV5-6 | TRBD1 | . | CASSPGQAGSYNSPLHF | TGTGCCAGCAGCCCGGGACAGGCCGGCTCCTATAATTCACCCCTCCACTTT
TRBJ2-3 | TRBV10-3 | TRBD2 | . | CAISDPSRTSGSSDTQYF | TGTGCCATCAGTGACCCTTCCCGGACTAGCGGGAGCTCAGATACGCAGTATTTT
TRBJ2-3 | TRBV21-1 | . | . | CASSKQGKRADTQYF | TGTGCCAGCAGCAAACAGGGGAAGCGGGCAGATACGCAGTATTTT
TRBJ2-7 | TRBV6-5 | . | . | CASRDGQHYEQYF | TGTGCCAGCAGAGACGGACAGCACTACGAGCAGTACTTC
TRBJ2-5 | TRBV18 | . | . | CASSPPNRVVIKGQETQYF | TGTGCCAGCTCACCACCTAACAGGGTCGTAATTAAGGGACAAGAGACCCAGTACTTC
TRBJ2-2 | TRBV6-6 | . | . | CATKPGENTGELFF | TGTGCCACCAAACCGGGAGAAAACACCGGGGAGCTGTTTTTT
TRBJ1-1 | TRBV5-1 | . | . | CASKGGFGEAFF | TGCGCCAGCAAGGGAGGGTTTGGAGAAGCTTTCTTT
TRBJ2-1 | TRBV4-1 | TRBD2 | . | CASSQEKWSSGRNEQFF | TGCGCCAGCAGCCAAGAAAAGTGGTCTAGCGGGAGGAATGAGCAGTTCTTC
TRBJ2-5 | TRBV10-3 | . | . | CAIREEVGETQYF | TGTGCCATCAGGGAGGAGGTTGGTGAGACCCAGTACTTC
TRBJ2-7 | TRBV30 | . | . | CAWKPRAFSYEQYF | TGTGCCTGGAAACCACGGGCGTTTTCCTACGAGCAGTACTTC
TRBJ1-6 | TRBV30 | . | few | CAWSVLSGYRSPLHF | TGTGCCTGGAGTGTACTTTCAGGGTATCGTTCACCCCTCCACTTT
TRBJ1-2 | TRBV28 | . | . | CASTPGVLSYGYTF | TGTGCCAGCACCCCGGGGGTCCTGTCCTATGGCTACACCTTC
TRBJ2-5 | TRBV5-4 | TRBD1 | . | CASSPRTGASEETQYF | TGTGCCAGCAGCCCTCGGACAGGGGCGAGTGAAGAGACCCAGTACTTC
TRBJ1-6 | TRBV5-1 | TRBD1 | . | CASMPGTGQSSPLHF | TGCGCCAGCATGCCCGGAACGGGACAGAGTTCACCCCTCCACTTT
TRBJ2-3 | TRBV20-1 | . | . | CSIAEVDTQYF | TGCAGTATAGCGGAGGTGGATACGCAGTATTTT
TRBJ2-6 | TRBV5-1 | . | . | CASIGSGDPSGANVLTF | TGCGCCAGCATCGGATCGGGAGACCCCTCTGGGGCCAACGTCCTGACTTTC
TRBJ2-1 | TRBV18 | . | . | CASSPIDARDNEQFF | TGTGCCAGCTCACCAATAGATGCCCGGGACAATGAGCAGTTCTTC
TRBJ2-1 | TRBV7-8 | TRBD2 | . | CASSRNPGLAEYNEQFF | TGTGCCAGCAGCCGAAACCCGGGACTAGCAGAATACAATGAGCAGTTCTTC
TRBJ2-1 | TRBV2 | . | . | CASTPRTASYNEQFF | TGTGCCAGCACTCCGCGGACCGCCTCCTACAATGAGCAGTTCTTC
TRBJ1-2 | TRBV2 | TRBD1 | few | CASRVQGQGGYTF | TGTGCCAGCAGGGTACAGGGGCAGGGAGGCTACACCTTC
TRBJ1-2 | TRBV28 | . | . | CASSLGQGYGYTF | TGTGCCAGCAGTTTAGGTCAGGGGTATGGCTACACCTTC
TRBJ2-5 | TRBV7-3 | . | once | CASSSSGGLWETQYF | TGTGCCAGCAGCTCCTCGGGGGGCCTGTGGGAGACCCAGTACTTC
TRBJ2-7 | TRBV13 | . | . | CASSSYSSYEQYF | TGTGCCAGCAGCTCCTACAGCTCCTACGAGCAGTACTTC
TRBJ2-7 | TRBV6-1 | TRBD2 | . | CASSEAGGASSYEQYF | TGTGCCAGCAGTGAAGCCGGGGGGGCCAGCTCCTACGAGCAGTACTTC
TRBJ2-7 | TRBV5-4 | TRBD1 | . | CASSPGTGGEYEQYF | TGTGCCAGCAGCCCAGGGACAGGGGGTGAGTACGAGCAGTACTTC
TRBJ2-5 | TRBV2 | . | . | CASSERTAQYF | TGTGCCAGCAGTGAACGGACGGCCCAGTACTTC
TRBJ2-1 | TRBV5-5 | . | . | CASTRDVSVAYNEQFF | TGTGCCAGCACCCGAGATGTTAGCGTAGCCTACAATGAGCAGTTCTTC
TRBJ2-7 | TRBV2 | TRBD1 | few | CASSADRDREQYF | TGTGCCAGCAGTGCAGACAGGGATCGCGAGCAGTACTTC
TRBJ1-1 | TRBV5-1 | . | . | CASSGDTRGEAFF | TGCGCCAGCAGCGGGGACACGAGGGGTGAAGCTTTCTTT
TRBJ2-4 | TRBV27 | TRBD2 | . | CASSPLAGGMDIQYF | TGTGCCAGCAGCCCTCTAGCGGGAGGGATGGACATTCAGTACTTC
TRBJ1-4 | TRBV6-5 | . | once | CASSQSGLRDEKLFF | TGTGCCAGCAGCCAAAGTGGACTGAGAGATGAAAAACTGTTTTTT
TRBJ2-7 | TRBV6-5 | . | . | CASSFATGNYYEQYF | TGTGCCAGCAGTTTCGCCACAGGAAACTACTACGAGCAGTACTTC
TRBJ2-1 | TRBV5-4 | TRBD1 | . | CASSLTTGTDEQFF | TGTGCCAGCAGCTTGACGACAGGGACGGATGAGCAGTTCTTC
TRBJ1-1 | TRBV5-1 | . | . | CASSLGGWTEAFF | TGCGCCAGCAGCTTGGGTGGTTGGACTGAAGCTTTCTTT
TRBJ2-7 | TRBV6-6 | TRBD1 | once | CASVGQGYYEQYF | TGTGCCAGCGTAGGACAGGGGTACTACGAGCAGTACTTC
TRBJ1-6 | TRBV7-2 | . | . | CASSWTVLYNSPLHF | TGTGCCAGCAGCTGGACAGTACTGTATAATTCACCCCTCCACTTT
TRBJ2-5 | TRBV5-1 | TRBD2 | . | CASSLRPAGEVETQYF | TGCGCCAGCAGCTTGAGGCCAGCGGGAGAGGTAGAGACCCAGTACTTC
TRBJ2-1 | TRBV28 | . | . | CASSLGDPYNEQFF | TGTGCCAGCAGTTTGGGGGACCCCTACAATGAGCAGTTCTTC
TRBJ2-7 | TRBV6-5 | . | few | CASRSSYEQYF | TGTGCCAGCAGGAGCTCCTACGAGCAGTACTTC
TRBJ2-1 | TRBV19 | . | . | CASRPGENEQFF | TGTGCCAGTCGCCCAGGGGAGAATGAGCAGTTCTTC
TRBJ2-1 | TRBV5-4 | . | . | CASSSPTSLGEQFF | TGTGCCAGCAGCTCCCCCACCTCGCTGGGGGAGCAGTTCTTC
TRBJ2-7 | TRBV7-2 | TRBD1 | . | CASSQDRAYEQYF | TGTGCCAGCAGCCAGGACAGGGCCTACGAGCAGTACTTC
TRBJ2-3 | TRBV4-2 | . | . | CASMNLWGTDTQYF | TGTGCCAGCATGAACCTCTGGGGCACAGATACGCAGTATTTT
TRBJ1-5 | TRBV7-9 | . | few | CASSLGTWNQPQHF | TGTGCCAGCAGCTTAGGAACCTGGAATCAGCCCCAGCATTTT
TRBJ2-7 | TRBV5-8 | . | . | CASTLGYGGSSYEQYF | TGTGCCAGCACCCTAGGGTACGGGGGAAGCTCCTACGAGCAGTACTTC
TRBJ2-3 | TRBV5-1 | TRBD2 | . | CASSSGLAGGFTDTQYF | TGCGCCAGCAGCTCGGGACTAGCGGGAGGGTTCACAGATACGCAGTATTTT
TRBJ2-7 | TRBV19 | . | . | CASRSDSEAFYEQYF | TGTGCCAGTAGATCAGACTCTGAGGCTTTCTACGAGCAGTACTTC
TRBJ2-7 | TRBV13 | . | . | CASSAATGPYEQYF | TGTGCCAGCAGCGCGGCGACTGGACCCTACGAGCAGTACTTC
TRBJ2-6 | TRBV27 | . | . | CASSRSGANVLTF | TGTGCCAGCAGTAGGTCCGGGGCCAACGTCCTGACTTTC
TRBJ2-1 | TRBV5-1 | . | . | CASSHFQWESLNNEQFF | TGCGCCAGCAGCCATTTTCAGTGGGAGAGTCTTAACAATGAGCAGTTCTTC
TRBJ2-1 | TRBV19 | TRBD2 | . | CASTSGASGWTGSYNEQFF | TGTGCCAGTACCTCTGGGGCTAGCGGCTGGACCGGTTCCTACAATGAGCAGTTCTTC
TRBJ1-4 | TRBV5-4 | . | . | CASSISPGKTTNEKLFF | TGTGCCAGCAGCATATCTCCAGGGAAGACAACTAATGAAAAACTGTTTTTT
TRBJ1-2 | TRBV27 | . | . | CASSLLGNYGYTF | TGTGCCAGCAGTTTATTAGGGAACTATGGCTACACCTTC
TRBJ2-7 | TRBV28 | . | . | CASNPGPSYEQYF | TGTGCCAGCAACCCGGGACCCTCCTACGAGCAGTACTTC
TRBJ1-1 | TRBV5-1 | TRBD1 | . | CASRFGQGALGMNTEAFF | TGCGCCAGCAGATTCGGACAGGGAGCGTTGGGAATGAACACTGAAGCTTTCTTT
TRBJ2-7 | TRBV11-2 | TRBD2 | . | CASSPAGGSTVQYF | TGTGCCAGCAGCCCAGCGGGGGGCTCGACCGTGCAGTACTTC
TRBJ1-3 | TRBV5-1 | . | . | CASSLLPSPLTSGNTIYF | TGCGCCAGCAGCTTGCTCCCTAGTCCACTCACATCTGGAAACACCATATATTTT
TRBJ2-3 | TRBV19 | TRBD2 | . | CASSLRGLAADTQYF | TGTGCCAGTAGCCTTCGAGGACTAGCGGCAGATACGCAGTATTTT